Below, 3 T cell receptor beta chains from the same sample are listed, as sequenced in a study of T-cell reconstitution after alpha-beta-depleted transplantation in children. A library of TCRbeta sequences, prepared with unique molecular identifiers, was generated. MiXCR, run by TCRdb on the PCR reads, gives a single entry per CDR3 protein. Of roughly 220,000 distinct CDR3 sequences in the sample, 12% are singletons; the top ten hold around 2.8%. Material: PBMCs from the stem cell graft donor, obtained from the stem cell graft. These receptors were obtained from a human donor who donated a stem cell graft to a child with acute lymphoblastic leukemia.

This clonotype has just one count. A read error may be the cause here, since a much bigger clone is one base away. The CDR3 DNA sequence: TGTGCCAGCAGCCCTAGGAGCGGGAGGGAGACCCAGTACTTC. Its translation is CASSPRSGRETQYF. This rearrangement joins TRBV7-2 to TRBJ2-5; the match to TRBD2 covers 9 bases. In germline, CDR1 is SGHTA, CDR2 FQGNSA. The CDR3 consists of 14 residues. Unmatched junction bases numbered 6, after V lost 5 bases and J lost 5 bases.

This clonotype was found many times. The J gene is TRBJ1-2, the V gene TRBV29-1; no clear D. The germline V gene encodes CDR1 SQVTM and CDR2 ANQGSEA. The germline V and J ends were trimmed by 4 bases and 8 bases, with 14 bases remaining between them. The CDR3 is made up of 12 amino acids. The CDR3 region has the DNA TGCAGCGTTGTAAACGGAAACGGCGGCTACACCTTC. Translation gives CSVVNGNGGYTF.

This clonotype was counted at least ten times. This chain connects TRBV28 to TRBJ1-2; D gene ambiguous. This CDR3 is 13 amino acids long. Trimming stripped 2 bases from V and 7 bases from J, with 11 bases between. Germline V gene data show CDR1 as MDHEN and CDR2 as SYDVKM. This CDR3 reads CASSLAVGGGYTF. The CDR3, as DNA: TGTGCCAGCAGTTTAGCAGTCGGTGGTGGCTACACCTTC.